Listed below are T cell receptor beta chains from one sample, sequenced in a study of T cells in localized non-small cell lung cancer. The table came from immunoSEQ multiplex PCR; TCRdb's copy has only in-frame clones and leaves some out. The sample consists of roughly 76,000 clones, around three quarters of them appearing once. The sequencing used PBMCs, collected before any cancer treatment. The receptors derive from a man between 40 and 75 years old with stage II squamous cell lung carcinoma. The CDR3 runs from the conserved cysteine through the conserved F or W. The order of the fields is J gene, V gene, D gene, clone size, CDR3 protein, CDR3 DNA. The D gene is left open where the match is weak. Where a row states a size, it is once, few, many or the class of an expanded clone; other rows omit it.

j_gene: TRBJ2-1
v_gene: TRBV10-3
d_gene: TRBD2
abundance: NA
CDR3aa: CAISQGLAGGKYNEQFF
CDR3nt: TGTGCCATCAGTCAGGGACTAGCGGGGGGGAAATACAATGAGCAGTTCTTC

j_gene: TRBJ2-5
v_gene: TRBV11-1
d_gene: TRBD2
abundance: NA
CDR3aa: CASSLGSTSGQETQYF
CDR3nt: TGTGCCAGCAGCTTAGGCTCGACTAGCGGACAAGAGACCCAGTACTTC

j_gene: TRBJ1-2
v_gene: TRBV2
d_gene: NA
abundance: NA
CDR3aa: CASSEVGVAGYTF
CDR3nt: TGTGCCAGCAGTGAAGTAGGGGTCGCGGGCTACACCTTC

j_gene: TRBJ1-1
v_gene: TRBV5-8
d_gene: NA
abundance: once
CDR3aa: CASSKYRTGEAFF
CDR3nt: TGTGCCAGCAGCAAATATCGGACCGGCGAAGCTTTCTTT

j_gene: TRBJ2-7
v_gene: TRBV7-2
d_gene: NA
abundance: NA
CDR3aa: CASSLDPREEQYF
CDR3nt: TGTGCCAGCAGCTTAGACCCCCGAGAGGAGCAGTACTTC

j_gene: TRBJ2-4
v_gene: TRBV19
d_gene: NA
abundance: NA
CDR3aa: CASSNQGAKNIQYF
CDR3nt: TGTGCCAGTAGTAACCAGGGGGCCAAAAACATTCAGTACTTC

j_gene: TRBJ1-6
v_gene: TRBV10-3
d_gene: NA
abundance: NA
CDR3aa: CAISVGQNNSPLHF
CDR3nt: TGTGCCATCAGTGTAGGACAGAATAATTCACCCCTCCACTTT

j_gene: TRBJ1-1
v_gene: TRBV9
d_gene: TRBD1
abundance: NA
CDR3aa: CASSPRGGANTEAFF
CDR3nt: TGTGCCAGCAGCCCCAGGGGGGGGGCTAATACTGAAGCTTTCTTT

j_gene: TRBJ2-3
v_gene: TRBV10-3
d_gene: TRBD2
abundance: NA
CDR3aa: CAISFSGSTDTQYF
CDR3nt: TGTGCCATTAGTTTTAGCGGGAGCACAGATACGCAGTATTTT

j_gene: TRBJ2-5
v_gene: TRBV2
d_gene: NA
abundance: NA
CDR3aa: CASSDWETQYF
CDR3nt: TGTGCCAGCAGTGATTGGGAGACCCAGTACTTC

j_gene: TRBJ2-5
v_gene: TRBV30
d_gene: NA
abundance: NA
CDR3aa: CAWSVLTQETQYF
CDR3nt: TGTGCCTGGAGTGTACTGACCCAAGAGACCCAGTACTTC

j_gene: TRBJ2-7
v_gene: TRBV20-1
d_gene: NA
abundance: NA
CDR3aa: CSASQGYEQYF
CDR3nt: TGCAGTGCTTCGCAGGGTTACGAGCAGTACTTC

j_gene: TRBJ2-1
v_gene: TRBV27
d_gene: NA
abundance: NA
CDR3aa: CASMRTNNEQFF
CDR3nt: TGTGCCAGCATGAGAACTAACAATGAGCAGTTCTTC

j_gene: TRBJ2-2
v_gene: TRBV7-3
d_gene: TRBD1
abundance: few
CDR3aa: CASSRDRGRTGELFF
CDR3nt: TGTGCCAGCAGCCGGGACAGGGGTCGCACCGGGGAGCTGTTTTTT